This entry lists 30 T cell receptor beta chains sequenced from one sample in a study of CD8 T cells in ankylosing spondylitis. Points from the study as a whole: Blood from ankylosing spondylitis patients appeared to carry a characteristic roughly eight-variant TCR beta motif.

Their antigen targets remain unknown. MiXCR, applied by TCRdb to the 5' RACE reads, yields one record per CDR3 protein. The sample holds some 840,000 distinct CDR3 sequences, about 12% seen once. Sample: blood, either unsorted or a sorted T cell fraction (not recorded which). The receptors originated from a male donor with ankylosing spondylitis.

This clonotype was recorded many times. The chain recombines TRBV29-1 with TRBJ1-5; no clear D gene. Germline CDR1 reads SQVTM; CDR2 reads ANQGSEA. The CDR3 is 12 amino acids. V lost 5 bases, J lost 10 bases, and 15 bases lay in between. CDR3 coding DNA: TGCAGCGTTCGGGCCGTTGATGGTCCCCAGCATTTT. Residues: CSVRAVDGPQHF.

The V and J genes are TRBV20-1 and TRBJ1-1, with 9 bases matching TRBD1. Per the germline V gene, CDR1 is DFQATT and CDR2 is SNEGSKA (reference sequence). CDR3 length: 13 residues. The V and J ends lost 6 bases and 11 bases, in that order; junction bases with no gene match: 13. CDR3 DNA sequence: TGCAGTGCCGCACAGGGGGCGAGTTCTGCGGCTTTCTTT. Translating gives CSAAQGASSAAFF.

This clonotype was picked up a small number of times. This chain links TRBV6-2 or TRBV6-3 with TRBJ2-7; D may be TRBD1 (5 bases). Germline CDR1 and CDR2: MNHEY and SVGEGT. The germline V and J ends were trimmed by 0 bases and 2 bases, with 5 bases remaining between them. The CDR3 loop spans 13 amino acids. DNA of the CDR3: TGTGCCAGCAGTTACTCACAGGCCTACGAGCAGTACTTC. As protein: CASSYSQAYEQYF.

This clonotype has a count of ten or more. This chain joins TRBV7-2 and TRBJ2-1, with D possibly TRBD2 on 5 matching bases. Germline V CDR1 and CDR2: SGHTA, FQGNSA. The CDR3 is 13 residues long. Trimming took 4 bases from V and 9 from J, leaving 13 bases between them. The CDR3 here is CASSSLTRGEQFF. For the CDR3, the DNA is TGTGCCAGCAGCTCCCTCACTAGAGGTGAGCAGTTCTTC.

This clonotype was seen more than once but under ten times. The V gene is TRBV12-3 or TRBV12-4, the J gene TRBJ2-2, with TRBD2 matching 9 bases. With V trimmed by 4 bases and J by 2 bases, 5 bases remained unmatched. The length of the CDR3 is 16 residues. CDR3 protein: CASSSLAGFNTGELFF. The CDR3 DNA follows: TGTGCCAGCAGTTCCCTAGCGGGGTTCAACACCGGGGAGCTGTTTTTT.

This chain joins TRBV20-1 and TRBJ1-2; D gene ambiguous. This CDR3 comprises 13 residues. V was cut by 6 bases and J by 1 base, with 12 bases left in between. Germline CDR1 DFQATT, CDR2 SNEGSKA (reference sequence). The CDR3 DNA reads TGCAGTGCCTCGGGCCAACTTAACTATGGCTACACCTTC. Amino acids: CSASGQLNYGYTF.

In its sample, this clonotype was seen a few times. The CDR3 reads CASSTTSGGQYNEQFF. The CDR3 DNA is TGTGCCAGCAGCACGACTAGCGGGGGGCAATACAATGAGCAGTTCTTC. The V gene is TRBV11-2, the J gene TRBJ2-1; 13 bases match TRBD2. The CDR3 is made up of 16 amino acids. The trim removed 5 bases at V and 4 bases at J, leaving 5 bases unmatched. Per germline, CDR1 SGHAT and CDR2 FQNNGV.

This clonotype appeared a few times. The chain joins TRBV20-1 to TRBJ1-6, with 7 bases aligning to TRBD1. Germline V gene sequence: CDR1 DFQATT, CDR2 SNEGSKA (reference sequence). CDR3 length equals 14 residues. Trimming at V came to 2 bases and at J to 5 bases, leaving 3 bases not matched to a gene. The CDR3 DNA reads TGCAGTGCTAGATCTGACAGGGATAATTCACCCCTCCACTTT. Translation: CSARSDRDNSPLHF.

The chain has TRBV6-2 or TRBV6-3 and TRBJ2-5; TRBD2 is a possible D gene (5 bases). V was cut by 0 bases and J by 5 bases, with 10 bases left in between. Germline lookup yields CDR1 MNHEY and CDR2 SVGEGT. There are 14 residues in the CDR3. The CDR3 here is CASSYSDYFETQYF. The CDR3, as DNA: TGTGCCAGCAGTTACTCAGACTATTTCGAGACCCAGTACTTC.

The V and J genes are TRBV9 and TRBJ2-1; D not certain. Trimming left V 0 bases short and J 10 bases short, with 14 bases between. The CDR3 runs 14 residues. Germline V gives CDR1 SGDLS, CDR2 YYNGEE. The chain's CDR3 is CASSVVGRPLEQFF. CDR3 DNA sequence: TGTGCCAGCAGCGTAGTCGGGCGTCCCCTCGAGCAGTTCTTC.

The chain joins TRBV6-6 to TRBJ1-1; D is ambiguous. V was trimmed by 6 bases and J by 1 base, leaving 9 bases between them. The CDR3 totals 13 residues. Per germline, CDR1 MNHNY and CDR2 SVGAGI (reference sequence). The CDR3 protein is CASRIHGNTEAFF. The CDR3 DNA sequence: TGTGCCAGCAGGATCCACGGGAACACTGAAGCTTTCTTT.

This clonotype was counted ten times or more. The rearrangement links TRBV29-1 to TRBJ1-1; no definite D call. The CDR3 spans 11 residues. CDR1 and CDR2 (germline): SQVTM, ANQGSEA. The V end was cut by 4 bases, the J end by 4 bases, with 7 bases between. The CDR3 DNA sequence: TGCAGCGTTGGTAAGGGCACTGAAGCTTTCTTT. As protein: CSVGKGTEAFF.

This clonotype was seen repeatedly, ten times or more. The chain employs TRBV3-1 and TRBJ2-1, with 9 positions matching TRBD2. V was pared by 3 bases and J by 0 bases, with 0 bases of the junction left unmatched. Germline loops: CDR1 LGHDT, CDR2 YNNKEL (reference sequence). The CDR3 runs 15 residues. CDR3 nucleotide sequence: TGTGCCAGCAGCCATAGCGGGAGCTCCTACAATGAGCAGTTCTTC. Its protein is CASSHSGSSYNEQFF.

The genes are TRBV10-2 and TRBJ1-2; 9 bases align to TRBD1. This CDR3 is built from 15 residues. Germline V gives CDR1 WSHSY, CDR2 SAAADI. With V trimmed by 7 bases and J by 4 bases, 10 bases remained unmatched. The CDR3 bases are TGCGCCAGCACCAAAACAGGGGGCGAAACCTATGGCTACACCTTC. It yields the protein CASTKTGGETYGYTF.

Ten or more counts support this clonotype. The chain employs TRBV7-3 and TRBJ1-1, with 7 positions matching TRBD1. Germline assignment: CDR1 SGHTA and CDR2 FQGTGA. This CDR3 is built from 15 residues. Trimming took 5 bases from V and 2 from J; bases not matched to a gene: 8. CDR3 amino acids: CASSTGTAENTEAFF. In nucleotides, the CDR3 is TGTGCCAGCAGCACCGGGACAGCAGAAAACACTGAAGCTTTCTTT.

The chain is built from TRBV5-5 and TRBJ2-3, with a possible D match to TRBD2 (5 bases). The CDR3 length is 17 residues. CDR1 and CDR2 (germline): SGHKS, YYEKEE (reference sequence). Trimming stripped 4 bases from V and 1 base from J, with 19 bases between. As DNA, the CDR3 is TGTGCCAGCAGCCGAATAAGGGCTGTGCGGGGCACAGATACGCAGTATTTT. Translation: CASSRIRAVRGTDTQYF. The entire variable domain, with the rest obtained from reference TRBV5-5 and TRBJ2-3, is as follows: DAGVTQSPTHLIKTRGQQVTLRCSPISGHKSVSWYQQVLGQGPQFIFQYYEKEERGRGNFPDRFSARQFPNYSSELNVNALLLGDSALYLCASSRIRAVRGTDTQYFGPGTRLTVL.

This clonotype was counted between two and nine times. V gene TRBV20-1 combines with J gene TRBJ2-1, with D perhaps matching TRBD1 (5 bases). Looked up from germline, CDR1 is DFQATT and CDR2 is SNEGSKA (reference sequence). V was trimmed by 6 bases and J by 8 bases, leaving 14 bases between them. The CDR3 spans 12 residues. The CDR3 coding sequence is TGCAGTGCCAACATTTTCAGGGATGAGCAGTTCTTC. Translating gives CSANIFRDEQFF.

This chain uses TRBV18 with TRBJ1-2, with D possibly TRBD1 on 5 matching bases. V lost 2 bases and J 5 bases, leaving 18 bases between the germline ends. The germline gives CDR1 KGHSH, CDR2 LQKENI. This CDR3 is built from 16 residues. CDR3 in DNA: TGTGCCAGCTCACCATTGTTACGGGGGTCTGGATATGGCTACACCTTC. Translated, it gives CASSPLLRGSGYGYTF.

This clonotype has just a few counts. This chain connects TRBV5-1 to TRBJ1-1; D not resolved. CDR1 SGHRS and CDR2 YFSETQ come from the germline V gene. V was pared by 4 bases and J by 3 bases, with 16 bases between. This CDR3 contains 15 residues. CDR3 sequence: CASSPEGRLYTEAFF. CDR3 sequence (DNA): TGCGCCAGCAGCCCTGAAGGGCGGCTTTACACTGAAGCTTTCTTT.

This clonotype has at least ten counts. The chain uses TRBV12-3 or TRBV12-4 and TRBJ1-4; D may be TRBD1 (5 bases). The V and J ends lost 8 bases and 10 bases respectively, with 14 bases between them. The CDR3 totals 12 residues. The CDR3 protein is CASGRERGKLFF. CDR3 nucleotide sequence: TGTGCCAGCGGGAGGGAGAGGGGAAAACTGTTTTTT.

The chain joins TRBV4-3 to TRBJ1-4; D gene uncertain. V was cut by 0 bases and J by 7 bases, with 6 bases left in between. In germline, CDR1 is LGHNA, CDR2 YSLEER. The CDR3 totals 13 residues. In DNA, the CDR3 is TGCGCCAGCAGCCAAGATCTAGGTGAAAAACTGTTTTTT. Amino acids: CASSQDLGEKLFF.

This sequence joins TRBV5-1 and TRBJ2-1; tentatively, D is TRBD1 (6 bases). The CDR3 runs to 13 residues. V lost 3 bases and J 5 bases, leaving 9 bases between the germline ends. Per the germline V gene, CDR1 is SGHRS and CDR2 is YFSETQ. The CDR3 loop is CASSSYRDNEQFF. CDR3 nucleotide sequence: TGCGCCAGCAGCTCTTACAGGGACAATGAGCAGTTCTTC.

The V and J genes are TRBV12-3 or TRBV12-4 and TRBJ1-5; 9 positions agree with TRBD1. This CDR3 has 15 residues. V lost 9 bases, J lost 6 bases, and 12 bases stayed unmatched. CDR3 sequence reads: CASHTGTGRSQPQHF. CDR3 DNA sequence: TGTGCCAGTCATACCGGGACAGGGAGGAGTCAGCCCCAGCATTTT.

This clonotype showed up many times. This rearrangement joins TRBV20-1 to TRBJ2-1; D might be TRBD2 (6 bases). Germline V CDR1 and CDR2: DFQATT, SNEGSKA (reference sequence). The CDR3 extends over 11 amino acids. The CDR3 is CSTGGYNEQFF. CDR3 nucleotides: TGCAGCACCGGGGGCTACAATGAGCAGTTCTTC.

This clonotype was seen at least ten times. The chain joins TRBV29-1 to TRBJ1-1; D is perhaps TRBD1 (5 bases). Per germline, CDR1 SQVTM and CDR2 ANQGSEA. The CDR3 has 13 residues. The CDR3, as DNA: TGCAGTGCTAGTACGGGGCGGAACACTGAAGCTTTCTTT. It yields the protein CSASTGRNTEAFF.

This clonotype was counted only a few times. The V gene is TRBV7-3, the J gene TRBJ2-1, with 12 bases lining up with TRBD2. The germline V gene encodes CDR1 SGHTA and CDR2 FQGTGA. The CDR3 has 15 amino acids. Losses at the gene ends were 5 bases for V and 7 bases for J; bases not matched to a gene: 6. CDR3 sequence reads: CASSPTSGGKNEQFF. DNA for the CDR3: TGTGCCAGCAGCCCAACTAGCGGGGGGAAAAATGAGCAGTTCTTC.

The sample holds many counts of this clonotype. The CDR3, as DNA: TGTGCCAGCAGGCCCCGGAGCCACACTGAAGCTTTCTTT. Encoded protein: CASRPRSHTEAFF. The gene calls are TRBV12-3 or TRBV12-4 and TRBJ1-1; D unclear. The CDR3 runs to 13 residues. The V and J ends lost 6 bases and 3 bases respectively, with 11 bases between them.

This chain connects TRBV20-1 to TRBJ2-2; 8 bases map to TRBD1. This CDR3 has 14 residues. The germline V gene has CDR1 DFQATT and CDR2 SNEGSKA (reference sequence). J lost 6 bases, V lost 0 bases, and 3 bases had no gene match. The CDR3 DNA sequence: TGCAGTGCTAGAGACCCGACAGGGGCCGGGGAGCTGTTTTTT. It encodes CSARDPTGAGELFF.

V and J are TRBV20-1 and TRBJ2-2; D is perhaps TRBD1 (6 bases). The CDR3 is made up of 14 amino acids. V was trimmed by 3 bases and J by 1 base, leaving 9 bases between them. The germline V gene has CDR1 DFQATT and CDR2 SNEGSKA (reference sequence). The CDR3 DNA sequence: TGCAGTGCTAGGCACAGGGTGAACACCGGGGAGCTGTTTTTT. Its translation is CSARHRVNTGELFF.

This clonotype has ten or more counts. The J gene is TRBJ2-3, the V gene TRBV29-1; TRBD2 agrees at 7 bases. Germline CDR1 SQVTM, CDR2 ANQGSEA. V trimming: 6 bases; J trimming: 2 bases; junction bases outside the gene matches: 8. The length of the CDR3 is 14 residues. The CDR3, as DNA: TGCAGCGTCGTCGGGCTAGCGGCCACAGATACGCAGTATTTT. Translation gives CSVVGLAATDTQYF.